These 7 T cell receptor beta chains were sequenced from one sample in a study of blood T cell repertoires in COVID-19. Some clones are missing from TCRdb's copy, which holds only in-frame ones; the method was immunoSEQ multiplex PCR. This table holds about 120,000 clones, 90% found once. The sample comprised peripheral blood. These receptors all come from a woman in her fifties or sixties with COVID-19, enrolled during active disease.

This rearrangement joins TRBV5-1 to TRBJ2-5, with 12 nucleotides matching TRBD1. The length of the CDR3 is 16 residues. V shed 4 bases and J 5 bases; nucleotides not matched to a gene: 9. Looked up from germline, CDR1 is SGHRS and CDR2 is YFSETQ. The DNA for the CDR3 is TGCGCCAGCAGCCGCGGGACAGGGGGCGTATTGGAGACCCAGTACTTC. It codes for CASSRGTGGVLETQYF.

The chain employs TRBV7-8 and TRBJ1-2, with a possible D match to TRBD1 (6 bases). V was clipped by 3 bases and J by 2 bases, with 16 bases between them. The CDR3 length is 16 residues. CDR1 and CDR2 from the germline V gene are SGHVS and FQNEAQ. The CDR3 DNA reads as TGTGCCAGCAGCTTGGCAGGGGCAGGGGTGAACTATGGCTACACCTTC. This translates into CASSLAGAGVNYGYTF.

The V and J genes are TRBV4-1 and TRBJ1-1, with unresolved D. This CDR3 comprises 20 residues. Per germline, CDR1 MGHRA and CDR2 YSYEKL. Trimming cost V 0 bases and J 2 bases, with 25 bases left between them. CDR3 nucleotides: TGCGCCAGCAGCCAAGAGGCCCCTGGTTCGTCGACAAGCTTAAACACTGAAGCTTTCTTT. This gives the protein CASSQEAPGSSTSLNTEAFF.

The CDR3 region is CASSVQGTKISYNEQFF. The CDR3 DNA sequence: TGTGCCAGCAGCGTCCAGGGTACTAAAATCTCCTACAATGAGCAGTTCTTC. This rearrangement joins TRBV9 to TRBJ2-1, with D possibly being TRBD1 (5 bases). Trimming took 2 bases from V and 0 from J, leaving 15 bases between them. The CDR3 runs 17 residues. The germline V gene has CDR1 SGDLS and CDR2 YYNGEE.

DNA of the CDR3: TGTGCCAGCAGTGAAGCGCGGCAGGGGTTTGGTGGCTACACCTTC. Encoded protein: CASSEARQGFGGYTF. J is TRBJ1-2 and V is TRBV2; tentative D call: TRBD1 (6 bases). Germline CDR1 reads SNHLY; CDR2 reads FYNNEI. This CDR3 region has 15 residues. V dropped 0 bases and J dropped 7 bases, with 15 bases sitting between them.

This chain links TRBV6-5 with TRBJ2-5; D perhaps matches TRBD2 (6 bases). This CDR3 region has 13 residues. V was trimmed by 10 bases and J by 1 base, leaving 13 bases between them. The germline CDR1 and CDR2 sequences are MNHEY and SVGAGI. CDR3 DNA sequence: TGTGCCAACAGCCGGGACTTCCAAGAGACCCAGTACTTC. Residues: CANSRDFQETQYF.

The chain uses TRBV5-8 and TRBJ2-7, with 8 bases identical to TRBD1. V was pared by 3 bases and J by 0 bases, with 8 bases of the junction left unmatched. Germline V gene sequence: CDR1 SGHTS, CDR2 YDEGEE. CDR3 length equals 16 residues. CDR3 nucleotide sequence: TGTGCCAGCAGCTCAGTCCGGGACAGGACCTCCTACGAGCAGTACTTC. This translates into CASSSVRDRTSYEQYF.